The clone carrying this T cell receptor beta chain was recorded many times. V gave up 9 bases and J gave up 2 bases, with 10 bases separating them. The germline CDR1 and CDR2 sequences are SEHNR and FQNEAQ (reference sequence). The CDR3 is made up of 12 amino acids. This entry is derived from a study of T cells after yellow fever vaccination. Findings and caveats of the study: Day 0 sorted memory subsets lacked detectable levels of almost all vaccine-responding clonotypes.

TCRdb independently ran MiXCR on the 5' RACE reads; one entry per CDR3 protein. The repertoire consists of 11,000 to 15,000 distinct CDR3 sequences, with approximately 6.8% occurring once and the leading ten covering 1.6%. This TCR derives from a man aged 18 to 30 who received the YFV17D yellow fever vaccine. Here the sequenced sample was PBMCs, either bulk or a sorted T-cell subset (CD4+, CD8+, memory, or dextramer-sorted; not recorded which), taken on the day of the yellow fever booster vaccination. The chain joins TRBV7-9 to TRBJ1-1; the D gene is possibly TRBD1 (5 bases). The CDR3 loop is CASCWDNTEAFF. CDR3 nucleotide sequence: TGTGCCAGTTGCTGGGACAACACTGAAGCTTTCTTT.